Below, 3 T cell receptor beta chains from the same sample are listed, as sequenced in a study of technical replicates of blood from a handful of donors (TCRdb year 2017). Receptors were amplified or captured by the immunoSEQ multiplex PCR assay. TCRdb retrieved this table from immuneACCESS and kept in-frame rearrangements only. Not all clones are present; in checked studies, unresolved V genes account for under half, and no reason is known for the remainder. The sample contains around 78,000 clones, about 93% of them found a single time. The ten largest clones take up approximately 0.26% of the sample. Sequencing was performed on T cells isolated from PBMCs. These receptors originate from a human donor in good health.

The V and J genes are TRBV5-1 and TRBJ1-2, with 7 bases matching TRBD1. Looked up from germline, CDR1 is SGHRS and CDR2 is YFSETQ. CDR3 size: 15 residues. Trimming cost V 0 bases and J 2 bases; bases outside gene matches: 4. The DNA of the CDR3 is TGCGCCAGCAGCTTGGGACAGGGACCGAACTATGGCTACACCTTC. Its translation: CASSLGQGPNYGYTF.

The chain has TRBV18 and TRBJ2-1; D might be TRBD1 (6 bases). This CDR3 is built from 16 residues. Looked up from germline, CDR1 is KGHSH and CDR2 is LQKENI. Between the trimmed V and J ends, which lost 5 bases and 4 bases, there was a span of 18 bases. CDR3 nucleotides: TGTGCCAGCTCAACCCCCGGGACAAGTATATACAATGAGCAGTTCTTC. Its protein product is CASSTPGTSIYNEQFF.

The chain couples TRBV2 to TRBJ2-1, with a possible D match to TRBD1 (5 bases). Germline V gene sequence: CDR1 SNHLY, CDR2 FYNNEI. Trimming left V 7 bases short and J 4 bases short, with 17 bases between. This CDR3 region has 15 residues. CDR3 in DNA: TGTGCCAGCAACACCCAGGGAACCTCATACAATGAGCAGTTCTTC. As protein: CASNTQGTSYNEQFF. The full variable domain, with the rest looked up from reference TRBV2 and TRBJ2-1, is EPEVTQTPSHQVTQMGQEVILRCVPISNHLYFYWYRQILGQKVEFLVSFYNNEISEKSEIFDDQFSVERPDGSNFTLKIRSTKLEDSAMYFCASNTQGTSYNEQFFGPGTRLTVL.